Sequencing of this TCR beta chain was carried out in a study of cytomegalovirus exposure and HLA in healthy donors. Notes on this clone: Antigen specificity is unknown.

Overall study results and limits: Most CMV-associated TCR beta chains appeared HLA-restricted in a later analysis. Analyses of presence/absence relied on an assumption of roughly uniform sequencing depth across donors.

The V segment lost 0 bases and the J segment 6 bases; nucleotides outside the gene matches: 4. Germline V CDR1 and CDR2: SGHRS, YFSETQ. This CDR3 comprises 16 residues. Both 60 Vbeta primers and 13 Jbeta primers went into the PCR. As originally analysed: Later analysis identified tens of millions of unique TCR beta chains, about 10 million shared. Clones were sequenced by immunoSEQ multiplex PCR, and TCRdb holds only the in-frame ones, with some missing. Clonal size and the V and J genes are those of that table, whereas D and trimming came from the DNA. This table holds 150,000 to 200,000 clones, around 77% found once.

The receptor was isolated from a middle-aged man in good health and CMV-seronegative. The sample was PBMCs. The chain links TRBV5-1 to TRBJ2-3; 13 bases line up with TRBD2. The CDR3 DNA is TGCGCCAGCAGCTTGGCCGGACTAGCGGGAGCCGATACGCAGTATTTT. This gives the protein CASSLAGLAGADTQYF.